Listed here are 14 T cell receptor beta chains from one sample, sequenced in a study of T cell repertoires in cytomegalovirus infection. TCRdb reprocessed the reads via MiXCR and lists one record per CDR3 protein. Among hundreds of thousands of distinct CDR3 sequences listed, 20% to 25% were seen once. The sequenced sample was CD8+ T cells from PBMCs. These receptors were obtained from a human donor in good health (CMV status not recorded). Some clones in this sample may be carry-over from other donors' samples.

The rearrangement links TRBV9 to TRBJ2-1; D might be TRBD1 or TRBD2, each matching 6 bases. Germline CDR1 is SGDLS and CDR2 is YYNGEE. This CDR3 has 15 amino acids. The V gene lost 6 bases and the J gene lost 5 bases, with 18 bases spanning the gap. As DNA, the CDR3 is TGTGCCAGCACCCCTCCGGGGGCGAGAAACAATGAGCAGTTCTTC. Amino acid sequence: CASTPPGARNNEQFF.

J is TRBJ1-1 and V is TRBV29-1, with D uncertain. The CDR3 extends over 11 amino acids. In germline, CDR1 is SQVTM, CDR2 ANQGSEA. V was pared by 1 base and J by 8 bases, with 8 bases between. The CDR3, as DNA: TGCAGCGTTGAAGGTGGGAAGGAAGCTTTCTTT. Amino acids: CSVEGGKEAFF.

CDR3 in DNA: TGTGCCAGTACAGTTTACCAAGAGACCCAGTACTTC. Its translation is CASTVYQETQYF. This rearrangement joins TRBV2 to TRBJ2-5; the D is unclear. The CDR3 extends over 12 amino acids. V gave up 9 bases and J gave up 0 bases, with 8 bases separating them. Germline assignment: CDR1 SNHLY and CDR2 FYNNEI.

The sample holds a few counts of this clonotype. The J gene is TRBJ1-1, the V gene TRBV7-9; TRBD1 might be the D (6 bases). V dropped 8 bases and J dropped 8 bases, with 12 bases sitting between them. Germline CDR1 is SEHNR and CDR2 is FQNEAQ (reference sequence). The CDR3 contains 11 residues. CDR3 in DNA: TGTGCCAGCCGTCGGGGGCTGGAAGCTTTCTTT. Protein product: CASRRGLEAFF.

This clonotype appeared many times. The chain recombines TRBV7-8 with TRBJ1-5; no firm D call. V was cut by 5 bases and J by 9 bases, with 20 bases left in between. CDR1 and CDR2 (germline): SGHVS, FQNEAQ. The CDR3 has 15 amino acids. The CDR3 DNA sequence: TGTGCCAGCAGCCCCCGGACCGAAAGTAAGCTGCCCCAGCATTTT. It encodes CASSPRTESKLPQHF. Combining the CDR3 with reference TRBV7-8 and TRBJ1-5 gives the whole variable domain GAGVSQSPRYKVAKRGQDVALRCDPISGHVSLFWYQQALGQGPEFLTYFQNEAQLDKSGLPSDRFFAERPEGSVSTLKIQRTQQEDSAVYLCASSPRTESKLPQHFGDGTRLSIL.

This clonotype was counted many times. CDR3 nucleotides: TGTGCCAGCAGTTTGGGGGTAACCTACGAGCAGTACGTC. It codes for CASSLGVTYEQYV. This rearrangement joins TRBV12-3 or TRBV12-4 to TRBJ2-7, with D perhaps given as TRBD1 or TRBD2 (5 bases each). V lost 3 bases and J 2 bases, leaving 8 bases between the germline ends. The CDR3 sequence is 13 residues long.

The CDR3 nucleotides are TGCAGTGCTAGAGTGCCCGGACTAGCGGGGACCTACGAGCAGTACGTC. Translating it yields CSARVPGLAGTYEQYV. This chain uses TRBV20-1 with TRBJ2-7; 12 bases line up with TRBD2. Germline values: CDR1 DFQATT, CDR2 SNEGSKA (reference sequence). V lost 1 base and J lost 2; bases outside the gene matches: 6. The CDR3 runs 16 residues.

The chain is built from TRBV4-1 and TRBJ2-3; D remains ambiguous. Trimming cost V 7 bases and J 0 bases, with 14 bases left between them. Germline V gene lookup returns CDR1 MGHRA and CDR2 YSYEKL. The CDR3 length is 15 residues. This CDR3 is CASIASQASTDTQYF. The CDR3, as DNA: TGCGCCAGCATTGCCTCGCAAGCGAGCACAGATACGCAGTATTTT.

This clonotype was picked up many times. The rearrangement joins TRBV29-1 to TRBJ2-5; a weak D match, TRBD1 (5 bases). V shed 7 bases and J shed 0 bases, with 18 bases lying between them. The CDR3 runs 15 residues. Germline V CDR1 and CDR2: SQVTM, ANQGSEA. The CDR3 DNA follows: TGCAGCGCCGGTCGGACACCGCTTAACCAAGAGACCCAGTACTTC. Translated, it gives CSAGRTPLNQETQYF.

V usage is TRBV12-3 or TRBV12-4 and J usage is TRBJ2-1, with TRBD1 matching over 8 bases. The CDR3 extends over 18 amino acids. Losses at the gene ends were 3 bases for V and 8 bases for J; bases not matched to a gene: 18. The CDR3 sequence is CASSFLLFGDRNLDEQFF. CDR3 nucleotide sequence: TGTGCCAGCAGTTTTTTATTGTTTGGGGACAGGAACTTAGATGAGCAGTTCTTC.

This clonotype was recorded many times. This chain connects TRBV7-2 to TRBJ1-2; D not resolved. Germline CDR1 SGHTA, CDR2 FQGNSA. The V and J ends lost 2 bases and 2 bases respectively, with 9 bases between them. The CDR3 has 14 residues. The CDR3 loop is CASSLYNGNYGYTF. The CDR3 nucleotides are TGTGCCAGCAGCTTATACAATGGAAACTATGGCTACACCTTC.

Details on this clonotype: A much more abundant neighbour one base away suggests this may be a read error. V and J are TRBV7-2 and TRBJ1-1; no reliable D call. Deletions cut 7 bases from V and 6 bases from J, with 12 bases between. This CDR3 region has 12 residues. Germline CDR1 and CDR2: SGHTA and FQGNSA. The CDR3 protein is CASNIPGPEAFF. The CDR3 DNA is TGTGCCAGCAACATCCCCGGGCCTGAAGCTTTCTTT. Full variable domain (outside the CDR3, taken from reference TRBV7-2 and TRBJ1-1): GAGVSQSPSNKVTEKGKDVELRCDPISGHTALYWYRQSLGQGLEFLIYFQGNSAPDKSGLPSDRFSAERTGGSVSTLTIQRTQQEDSAVYLCASNIPGPEAFFGQGTRLTVV.

This clonotype has at least ten counts. V and J are TRBV14 and TRBJ1-2; D remains ambiguous. Germline CDR1 is SGHDN and CDR2 is FVKESK. Trimming stripped 3 bases from V and 4 bases from J, with 15 bases between. CDR3 size: 15 residues. CDR3 residues: CASSHLDRVGYGYTF. CDR3 coding DNA: TGTGCCAGCAGCCACTTGGATCGGGTTGGCTATGGCTACACCTTC.

V usage is TRBV15 and J usage is TRBJ2-2; D might be TRBD2 (7 bases). The CDR3 contains 17 residues. Germline CDR1 LNHNV, CDR2 YYDKDF (reference sequence). The V and J ends lost 0 bases and 4 bases respectively, with 15 bases between them. In DNA, the CDR3 is TGTGCCACCAGCAGAGACTGGGGGGGCGCGGGCACCGGGGAGCTGTTTTTT. Residues: CATSRDWGGAGTGELFF.